This TCR beta chain derives from a study of CD8+CD57+ T cells in acquired aplastic anemia. Study in general: Healthy CD8+ samples averaged about 11.0 million reads.

Concerning this clonotype: Its antigen remains unknown. One junction end does not reproduce the germline sequence, and a read error may be involved.

Study-wide findings and caveats: Significant differences in CD8+ Simpson's diversity were not observed between patients and controls.

Per the germline V gene, CDR1 is SGHKS and CDR2 is YYEKEE (reference sequence). The CDR3 totals 14 residues. Genomic DNA provided the template from which TCR beta VDJ and CDR3 profiles were obtained. TCRdb reprocessed the reads with MiXCR, giving one entry per CDR3 protein. The data contain fewer than 150,000 distinct CDR3 sequences, around 50% of them seen just once; the ten biggest clones take up 2% to 3%. The origin of this receptor is a human donor in good health, serving as a control. This rearrangement joins TRBV5-5 to TRBJ1-6; 8 bases are shared with TRBD1. Sequences were obtained from sorted CD4+, CD8+, or CD8+CD57+ T cells (not recorded which) from PBMCs. The CDR3 spells CASSRDRGYSPLHF. CDR3 sequence (DNA): TGCGCCAGCAGCCGTGACAGGGGTTATTCACCCCTCCACTTT.